The 6 T cell receptor beta chains given below trace back to one sample, sequenced in a study of blood T cells in healthy people across ages. It was with a sample-barcoded 5' primer and a J-beta primer mix that a second PCR of roughly 7 to 12 cycles was run. TCRdb passed the 5' RACE reads through MiXCR, listing each CDR3 protein once. The sample includes roughly 800,000 distinct CDR3 sequences, roughly 64% of them seen just once. Sequencing was performed on blood. These receptor sequences come from a man aged 25-45 years in good health.

The chain couples TRBV15 to TRBJ2-7; D unresolved. Germline loops: CDR1 LNHNV, CDR2 YYDKDF (reference sequence). The ends were cut back, 0 bases at V and 8 bases at J, with 17 bases in the middle. The CDR3 spans 15 residues. CDR3 nucleotide sequence: TGTGCCACCAGCAGAGATCAGCTGGATGGCCGACAGCAGTACTTC. Encoded protein: CATSRDQLDGRQQYF.

The DNA for the CDR3 is TGTGCCAGCAGCCCCCGGGACAGAGACGGCCTGAACACTGAAGCTTTCTTT. Amino acid sequence: CASSPRDRDGLNTEAFF. The chain combines TRBV11-1 with TRBJ1-1; 7 bases map to TRBD1. The germline V gene encodes CDR1 SGHAT and CDR2 FQDESV (reference sequence). V shed 5 bases and J 0 bases; nucleotides not matched to a gene: 12. The length of the CDR3 is 17 residues.

This clonotype was seen a few times. V gene TRBV20-1 combines with J gene TRBJ2-3; D is possibly TRBD1 (5 bases). CDR1 is DFQATT, CDR2 SNEGSKA, per germline (reference sequence). V lost 5 bases and J lost 4, with 19 bases in between. There are 15 residues in the CDR3. CDR3 protein: CSAPGPSTASDTQYF. The CDR3 DNA sequence: TGCAGTGCTCCAGGGCCGAGCACGGCTTCAGATACGCAGTATTTT.

This clonotype was seen only a few times. The rearrangement uses TRBV29-1 and TRBJ2-7, with no clear D. The germline V gene has CDR1 SQVTM and CDR2 ANQGSEA. The CDR3 covers 14 residues. The V and J ends lost 5 bases and 6 bases respectively, with 20 bases between them. CDR3 bases: TGCAGCGTTATTATTGGTCTAGAGGCAGGCGAGCAGTACTTC. As protein: CSVIIGLEAGEQYF.

The V gene is TRBV27, the J gene TRBJ2-5, with TRBD1 identical over 8 bases. The closer fit of TRBJ2-7 to the DNA end suggests the J call may be wrong. The germline CDR1 and CDR2 sequences are MNHEY and SMNVEV (reference sequence). The CDR3 is 14 amino acids. The CDR3 loop reads CASSFRQGIYEQYF. The CDR3 region has the DNA TGTGCCAGCAGTTTTCGACAGGGGATCTACGAGCAGTACTTC.

This sequence joins TRBV6-5 and TRBJ1-6; a possible D gene is TRBD1 (5 bases). V was pared by 2 bases and J by 7 bases, with 21 bases between. Germline CDR1 MNHEY, CDR2 SVGAGI. This CDR3 has 18 amino acids. CDR3 bases: TGTGCCAGCAGTTACAGGGGACCGACGAAAAAAGGGAATTCACCCCTCCACTTT. This gives the protein CASSYRGPTKKGNSPLHF.